The clone carrying this T cell receptor beta chain was counted ten times or more. These data belong to a study of T cell repertoires in cytomegalovirus infection. TCRdb fed the reads into MiXCR, producing one record per CDR3 protein. The top ten hold around 9.1% of the sample, which has some 130,000 distinct CDR3 sequences, more than 7% seen once. The sample comprised PBMCs. The sequence was collected from a human donor in good health (CMV status not recorded). Some clones in this sample may be carry-over from other donors' samples.

The CDR3 DNA reads as TGTGCCAGCACCTCCCCCGGGACAGGGGTCTTCTATGGCTACACCTTC. Protein product: CASTSPGTGVFYGYTF. The chain couples TRBV12-3 or TRBV12-4 to TRBJ1-2, with TRBD1 matching over 10 bases. J gave up 4 bases and V 7 bases, and 12 bases lay outside the gene matches. CDR3 length equals 16 residues.